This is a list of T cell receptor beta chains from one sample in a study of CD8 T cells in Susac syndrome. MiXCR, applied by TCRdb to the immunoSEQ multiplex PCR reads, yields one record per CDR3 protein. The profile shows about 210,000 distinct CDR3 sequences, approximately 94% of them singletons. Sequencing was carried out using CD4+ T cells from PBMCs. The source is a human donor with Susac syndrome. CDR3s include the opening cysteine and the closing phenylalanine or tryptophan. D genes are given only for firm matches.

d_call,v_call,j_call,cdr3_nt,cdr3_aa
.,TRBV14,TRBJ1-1,TGTGCCAGCAGCCAAGATGGTATGGCGAACACTGAAGCTTTCTTT,CASSQDGMANTEAFF
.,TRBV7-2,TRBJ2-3,TGTGCCAGCAGCTTAGCGGGGCGGCTGGCGCAGTATTTT,CASSLAGRLAQYF
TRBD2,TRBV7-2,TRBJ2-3,TGTGCCAGCAGCTTAGATAGCGGGGACTCAGATACGCAGTATTTT,CASSLDSGDSDTQYF
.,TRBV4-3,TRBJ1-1,TGCGCCAGCGGCCTCGGAGGGGCTAACACTGAAGCTTTCTTT,CASGLGGANTEAFF
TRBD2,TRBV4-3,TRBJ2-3,TGCGCCAGCAGCCAAGGACTAGCGGGGGTTTCAGATACGCAGTATTTT,CASSQGLAGVSDTQYF
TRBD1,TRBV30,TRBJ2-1,TGTGCCTGGAGAAGGGGGCCAGGGAATGAGCAGTTCTTC,CAWRRGPGNEQFF
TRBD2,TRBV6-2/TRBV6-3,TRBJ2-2,TGTGCCAGCAGGGAATCCGGGGGGTCTGCCGGGGAGCTGTTTTTT,CASRESGGSAGELFF
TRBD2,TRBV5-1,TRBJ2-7,TGCGCCAGCAGCAGGGGACTAGCGGGGGGTATCTACGAGCAGTACTTC,CASSRGLAGGIYEQYF
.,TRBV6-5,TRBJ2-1,TGTGCCAGCAGCCTGGAGACAGACAACAATGAGCAGTTCTTC,CASSLETDNNEQFF
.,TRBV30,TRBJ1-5,TGTGCCTGGAGCCCGGAGGCGCCTAATCAGCCCCAGCATTTT,CAWSPEAPNQPQHF